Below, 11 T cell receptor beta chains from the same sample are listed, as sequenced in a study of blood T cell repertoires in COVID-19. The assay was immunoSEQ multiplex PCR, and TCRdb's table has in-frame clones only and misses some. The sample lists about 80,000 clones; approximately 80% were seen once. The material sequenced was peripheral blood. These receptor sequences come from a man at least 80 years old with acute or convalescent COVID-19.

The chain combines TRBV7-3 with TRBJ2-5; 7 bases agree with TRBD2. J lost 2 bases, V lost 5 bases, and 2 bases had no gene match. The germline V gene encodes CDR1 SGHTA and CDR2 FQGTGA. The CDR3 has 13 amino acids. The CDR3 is CASSPGLQETQYF. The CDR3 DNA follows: TGTGCCAGCAGCCCGGGACTACAAGAGACCCAGTACTTC.

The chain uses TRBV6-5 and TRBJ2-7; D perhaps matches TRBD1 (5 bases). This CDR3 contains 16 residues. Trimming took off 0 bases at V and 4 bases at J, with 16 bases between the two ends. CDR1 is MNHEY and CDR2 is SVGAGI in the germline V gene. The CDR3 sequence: CASSYSSTGRRYEQYF. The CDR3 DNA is TGTGCCAGCAGTTACTCGAGTACAGGCCGAAGATACGAGCAGTACTTC.

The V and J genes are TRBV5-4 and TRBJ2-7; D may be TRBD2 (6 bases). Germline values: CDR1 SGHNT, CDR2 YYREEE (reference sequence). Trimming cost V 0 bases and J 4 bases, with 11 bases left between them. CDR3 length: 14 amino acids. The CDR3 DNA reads TGTGCCAGCAGCTTGGAAAGGCGGGGTTACGAGCAGTACTTC. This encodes CASSLERRGYEQYF. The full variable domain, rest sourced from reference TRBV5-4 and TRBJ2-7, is ETGVTQSPTHLIKTRGQQVTLRCSSQSGHNTVSWYQQALGQGPQFIFQYYREEENGRGNFPPRFSGLQFPNYSSELNVNALELDDSALYLCASSLERRGYEQYFGPGTRLTVT.

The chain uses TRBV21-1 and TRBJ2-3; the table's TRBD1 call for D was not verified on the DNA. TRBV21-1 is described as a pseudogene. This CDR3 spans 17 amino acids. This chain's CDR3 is CASSKWGWTISTDTQYF. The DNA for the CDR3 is TGTGCCAGCAGCAAATGGGGTTGGACAATCAGCACAGATACGCAGTATTTT.

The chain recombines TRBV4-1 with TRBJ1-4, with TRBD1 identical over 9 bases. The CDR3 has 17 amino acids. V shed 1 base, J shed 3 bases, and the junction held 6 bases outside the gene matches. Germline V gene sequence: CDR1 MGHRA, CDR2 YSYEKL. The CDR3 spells CASSQGKDRGPNEKLFF. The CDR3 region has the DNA TGCGCCAGCAGCCAAGGAAAGGACAGGGGCCCTAATGAAAAACTGTTTTTT.

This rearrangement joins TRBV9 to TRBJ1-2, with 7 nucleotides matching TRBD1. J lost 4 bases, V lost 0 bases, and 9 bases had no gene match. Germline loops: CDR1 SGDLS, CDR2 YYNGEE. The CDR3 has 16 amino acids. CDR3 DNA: TGTGCCAGCAGCGTAGATGCCGGGACAGATACCTATGGCTACACCTTC. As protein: CASSVDAGTDTYGYTF. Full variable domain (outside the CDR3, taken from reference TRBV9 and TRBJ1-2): DSGVTQTPKHLITATGQRVTLRCSPRSGDLSVYWYQQSLDQGLQFLIQYYNGEERAKGNILERFSAQQFPDLHSELNLSSLELGDSALYFCASSVDAGTDTYGYTFGSGTRLTVV.

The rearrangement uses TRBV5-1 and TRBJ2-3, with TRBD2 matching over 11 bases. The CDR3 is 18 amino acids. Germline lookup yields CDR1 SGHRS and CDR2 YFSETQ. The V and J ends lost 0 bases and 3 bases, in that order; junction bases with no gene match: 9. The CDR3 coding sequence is TGCGCCAGCAGCTTGGCCCTCCTAGCGGGGGGAGATACAGATACGCAGTATTTT. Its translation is CASSLALLAGGDTDTQYF.

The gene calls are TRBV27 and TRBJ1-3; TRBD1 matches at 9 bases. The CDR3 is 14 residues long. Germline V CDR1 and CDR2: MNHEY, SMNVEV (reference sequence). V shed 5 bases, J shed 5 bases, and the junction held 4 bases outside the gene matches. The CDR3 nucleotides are TGTGCCAGCAGTCCGGGGACAGGGAGAAACACCATATATTTT. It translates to CASSPGTGRNTIYF.

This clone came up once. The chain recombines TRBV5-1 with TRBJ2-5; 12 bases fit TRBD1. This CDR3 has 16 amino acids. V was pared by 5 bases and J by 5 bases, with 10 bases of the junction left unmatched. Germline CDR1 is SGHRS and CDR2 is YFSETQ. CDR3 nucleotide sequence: TGCGCCAGCAGAGACCGGGACAGGGGGCTGCAGGAGACCCAGTACTTC. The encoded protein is CASRDRDRGLQETQYF. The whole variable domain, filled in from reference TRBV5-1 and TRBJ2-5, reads KAGVTQTPRYLIKTRGQQVTLSCSPISGHRSVSWYQQTPGQGLQFLFEYFSETQRNKGNFPGRFSGRQFSNSRSEMNVSTLELGDSALYLCASRDRDRGLQETQYFGPGTRLLVL.

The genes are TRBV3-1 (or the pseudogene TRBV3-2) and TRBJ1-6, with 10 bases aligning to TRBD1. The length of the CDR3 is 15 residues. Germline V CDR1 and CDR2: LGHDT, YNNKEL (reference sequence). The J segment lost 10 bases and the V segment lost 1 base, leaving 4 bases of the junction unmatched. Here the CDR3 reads CASSQGGTGASPLHF. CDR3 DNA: TGTGCCAGCAGCCAAGGCGGGACAGGGGCATCACCCCTCCACTTT.

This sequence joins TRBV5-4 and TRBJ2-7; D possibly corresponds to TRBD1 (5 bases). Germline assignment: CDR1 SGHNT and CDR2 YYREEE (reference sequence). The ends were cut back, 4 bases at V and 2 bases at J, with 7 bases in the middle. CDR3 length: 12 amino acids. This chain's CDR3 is CASSMTAYEQYF. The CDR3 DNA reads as TGTGCCAGCAGCATGACAGCCTACGAGCAGTACTTC.